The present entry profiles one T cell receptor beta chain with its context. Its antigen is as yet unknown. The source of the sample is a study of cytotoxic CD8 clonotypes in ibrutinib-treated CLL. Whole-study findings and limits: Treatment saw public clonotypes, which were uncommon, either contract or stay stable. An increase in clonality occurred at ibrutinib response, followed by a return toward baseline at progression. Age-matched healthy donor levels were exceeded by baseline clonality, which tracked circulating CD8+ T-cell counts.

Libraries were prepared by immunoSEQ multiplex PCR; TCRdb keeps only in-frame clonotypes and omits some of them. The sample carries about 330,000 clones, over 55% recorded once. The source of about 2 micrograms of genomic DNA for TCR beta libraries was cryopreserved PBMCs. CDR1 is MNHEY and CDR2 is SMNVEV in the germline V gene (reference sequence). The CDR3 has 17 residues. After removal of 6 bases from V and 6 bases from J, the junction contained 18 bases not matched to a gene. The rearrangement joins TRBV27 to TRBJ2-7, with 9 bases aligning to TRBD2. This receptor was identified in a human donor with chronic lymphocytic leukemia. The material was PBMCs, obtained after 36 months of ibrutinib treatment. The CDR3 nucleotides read TGTGCCAGCAGCCGATTAATCCTTAGCGGGAGCGTCGCCGAGCAGTACTTC. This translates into CASSRLILSGSVAEQYF.